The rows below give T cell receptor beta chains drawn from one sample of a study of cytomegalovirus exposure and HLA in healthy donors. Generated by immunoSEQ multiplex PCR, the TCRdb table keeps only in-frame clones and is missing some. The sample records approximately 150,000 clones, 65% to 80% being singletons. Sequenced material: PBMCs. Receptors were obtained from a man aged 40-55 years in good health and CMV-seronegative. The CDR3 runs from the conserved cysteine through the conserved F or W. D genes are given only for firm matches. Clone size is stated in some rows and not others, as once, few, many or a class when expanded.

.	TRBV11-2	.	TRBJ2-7	TGTGCCAGCAGCTCTTCCTACGAGCAGTACTTC	CASSSSYEQYF
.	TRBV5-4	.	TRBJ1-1	TGTGCCAGCAGCCCTCCCGGCGGAGGGAACACTGAAGCTTTCTTT	CASSPPGGGNTEAFF
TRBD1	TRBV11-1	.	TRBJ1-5	TGTGCCAGCAGCTTTGACAGGGGTCAGCCCCAGCATTTT	CASSFDRGQPQHF
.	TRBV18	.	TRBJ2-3	TGTGCCAGCTCCTCTAGCGGCACAGATACGCAGTATTTT	CASSSSGTDTQYF
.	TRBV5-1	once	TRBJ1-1	TGCGCCAGCAGCCCCACTGCCGCGGGGGGGTCTGAAGCTTTCTTT	CASSPTAAGGSEAFF
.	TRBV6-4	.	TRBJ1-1	TGTGCCAGCAGTGTTAAGACAGGCATGAACACTGAAGCTTTCTTT	CASSVKTGMNTEAFF
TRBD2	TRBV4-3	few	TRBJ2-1	TGCGCCAGCGCAGAAGCGGGAGACAATGAGCAGTTCTTC	CASAEAGDNEQFF
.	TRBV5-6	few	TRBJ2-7	TGTGCCAGCAGCTTGGGTTCCTGGGGCTACGAGCAGTACTTC	CASSLGSWGYEQYF
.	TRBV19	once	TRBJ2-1	TGTGCCAGTAGTTTATCGGCGGGCGTTCTCAATGAGCAGTTCTTC	CASSLSAGVLNEQFF
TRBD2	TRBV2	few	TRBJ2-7	TGTGCCAGCAATAATCGGCTAGCGGGAGTCCACGAGCAGTACTTC	CASNNRLAGVHEQYF
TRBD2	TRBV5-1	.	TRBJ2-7	TGCGCCAGCAGCTTGGAGGGCGGGAGGGTAGACGAGCAGTACTTC	CASSLEGGRVDEQYF
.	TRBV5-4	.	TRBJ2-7	TGTGCCAGCAGCTTTATGTTCCAGGGCAGGGGCGAGCAGTACTTC	CASSFMFQGRGEQYF
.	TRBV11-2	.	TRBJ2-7	TGTGCCAGCAGCTTAAACCCGGGGGTGGCAGGGGGGGAGCAGTACTTC	CASSLNPGVAGGEQYF
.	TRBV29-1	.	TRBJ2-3	TGCAGCGTTGAGCAGGGAACGGATACGCAGTATTTT	CSVEQGTDTQYF
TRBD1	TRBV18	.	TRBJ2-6	TGTGCCAGCTCACCCTCCTCGGGTGGGACAGGGGTAGGGGCCAACGTCCTGACTTTC	CASSPSSGGTGVGANVLTF
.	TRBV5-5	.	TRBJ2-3	TGTGCCAGCAGCTTGGGAGGGAGCACAGATACGCAGTATTTT	CASSLGGSTDTQYF
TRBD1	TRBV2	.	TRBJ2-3	TGTGCCAGCAGCCGGACAGGCAGCACAGATACGCAGTATTTT	CASSRTGSTDTQYF
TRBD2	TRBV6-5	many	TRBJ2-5	TGTGCCAGCAGTTCGACGGTGGGGGAGGGCCGAGAGACCCAGTACTTC	CASSSTVGEGRETQYF
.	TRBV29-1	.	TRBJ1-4	TGCAGCGCCGCGGTGGGGCCAACTAATGAAAAACTGTTTTTT	CSAAVGPTNEKLFF
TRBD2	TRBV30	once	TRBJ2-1	TGTGCCTGGACGGGACTAGCGGACAATGAGCAGTTCTTC	CAWTGLADNEQFF
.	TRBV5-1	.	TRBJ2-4	TGCGCCAGCAGCTACCGGGAGAAGAATTCCCTAGCCAAAAACAGTCAGTACTTC	CASSYREKNSLAKNSQYF
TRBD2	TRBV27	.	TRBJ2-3	TGTGCCAGCAGTCCTCAGGACGGGAGGGCCCGCACAGATACGCAGTATTTT	CASSPQDGRARTDTQYF
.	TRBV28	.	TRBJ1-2	TGTGCCAGCAGTCCAAGGCCCGGGCAGGGGCGAAACTATGGCTACACCTTC	CASSPRPGQGRNYGYTF
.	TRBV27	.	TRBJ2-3	TGTGCCAGCAGCCCGGAGGGATTCGGGACAGATACGCAGTATTTT	CASSPEGFGTDTQYF
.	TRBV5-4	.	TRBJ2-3	TGTGCCAGCAGCACCATAGCTAGGTTGGTCACAGATACGCAGTATTTT	CASSTIARLVTDTQYF
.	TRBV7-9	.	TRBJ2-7	TGTGCCAGCAGCTTAGAGGTAGCGCCCTACGAGCAGTACTTC	CASSLEVAPYEQYF
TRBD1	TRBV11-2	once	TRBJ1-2	TGTGCCAGCAGCAAAGACAGGGCCTTCTATGGCTACACCTTC	CASSKDRAFYGYTF
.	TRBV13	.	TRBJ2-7	TGTGCCAGCAGCCGGACGGGAGTAGACGAGCAGTACTTC	CASSRTGVDEQYF
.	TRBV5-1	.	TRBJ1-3	TGCGCCAGCAGCTGGACCGCCGGGGGGAGCTCTGGAAACACCATATATTTT	CASSWTAGGSSGNTIYF
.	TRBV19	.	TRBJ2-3	TGTGCCAGTAGTTTTCGATGGACTAGCACAGATACGCAGTATTTT	CASSFRWTSTDTQYF
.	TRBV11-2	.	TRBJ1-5	TGTGCCAGCAGCTTAGATCACGGAGCCCAGCATTTT	CASSLDHGAQHF
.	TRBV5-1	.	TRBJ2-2	TGCGCCAGCAGCCAGGACCCCACTGAGGGCACCGGGGAGCTGTTTTTT	CASSQDPTEGTGELFF
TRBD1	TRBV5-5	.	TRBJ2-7	TGTGCCAGCAGCTTGAGGGACAGGGGAGGTGACGAGCAGTACTTC	CASSLRDRGGDEQYF
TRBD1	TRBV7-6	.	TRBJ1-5	TGTGCCAGCAGCTTAGGCGGGGACAGGAGTGATCAGCCCCAGCATTTT	CASSLGGDRSDQPQHF
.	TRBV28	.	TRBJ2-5	TGTGCCAGCAGTTCGCTAGTGCGACGTCAAGAGACCCAGTACTTC	CASSSLVRRQETQYF
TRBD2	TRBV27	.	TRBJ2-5	TGTGCCAGCAGGGGTAGCGGGAGAGGAGAGACCCAGTACTTC	CASRGSGRGETQYF
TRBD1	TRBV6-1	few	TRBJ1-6	TGTGCCAGCAGTGAACAGACAGGGGTTCGGTCACCCCTCCACTTT	CASSEQTGVRSPLHF
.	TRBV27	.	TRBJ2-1	TGTGCCAGCAGTTTCTCCGGGACAAACTCCTACAATGAGCAGTTCTTC	CASSFSGTNSYNEQFF
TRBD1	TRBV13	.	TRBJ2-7	TGTGCCAGCAGCTCGTTCACAGGGGTCCCCGACTACGAGCAGTACTTC	CASSSFTGVPDYEQYF
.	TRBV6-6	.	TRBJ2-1	TGTGCCAGCAGTTCTACAGGTCCGGGTAGTGAGCAGTTCTTC	CASSSTGPGSEQFF
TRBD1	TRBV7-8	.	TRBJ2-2	TGTGCCAGCAGTCGGGACAGGGAGAACACCGGGGAGCTGTTTTTT	CASSRDRENTGELFF
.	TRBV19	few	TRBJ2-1	TGTGCCAGTAGTATCCAGGGGCGAAGCAATGAGCAGTTCTTC	CASSIQGRSNEQFF
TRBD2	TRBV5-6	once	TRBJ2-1	TGTGCCAGCAGCTCCTCCCTGACTAGCGGGAACTACAATGAGCAGTTCTTC	CASSSSLTSGNYNEQFF
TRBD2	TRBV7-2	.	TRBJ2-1	TGTGCCAGCAGCCCCGGACTAGGTACCTACAATGAGCAGTTCTTC	CASSPGLGTYNEQFF
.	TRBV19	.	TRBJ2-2	TGTGCCAGTAGTGCAGGGTACACCGGGGAGCTGTTTTTT	CASSAGYTGELFF
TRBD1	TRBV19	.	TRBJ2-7	TGTGCCAGTCGGGACAGGGAGGGTTTTGTGCAGTACTTC	CASRDREGFVQYF
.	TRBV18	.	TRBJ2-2	TGTGCCAGCTCACCATCGGCAGGCGCCACCGGGGAGCTGTTTTTT	CASSPSAGATGELFF
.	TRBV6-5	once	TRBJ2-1	TGTGCCAGCAGTGGTAGCGGATATCCCAATGAGCAGTTCTTC	CASSGSGYPNEQFF
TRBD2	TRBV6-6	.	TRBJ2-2	TGTGCCGGACTTAGCGGGGCGAACACCGGGGAGCTGTTTTTT	CAGLSGANTGELFF